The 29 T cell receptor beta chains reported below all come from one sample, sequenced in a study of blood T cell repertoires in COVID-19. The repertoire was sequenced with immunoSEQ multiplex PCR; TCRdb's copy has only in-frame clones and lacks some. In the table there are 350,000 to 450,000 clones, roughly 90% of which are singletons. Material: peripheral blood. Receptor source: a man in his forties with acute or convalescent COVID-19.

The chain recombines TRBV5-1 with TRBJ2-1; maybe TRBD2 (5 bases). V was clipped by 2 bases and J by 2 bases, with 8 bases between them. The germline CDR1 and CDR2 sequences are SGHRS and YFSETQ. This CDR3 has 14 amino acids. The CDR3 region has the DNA TGCGCCAGCAGCTTTCGGGGTACCTACAATGAGCAGTTCTTC. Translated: CASSFRGTYNEQFF.

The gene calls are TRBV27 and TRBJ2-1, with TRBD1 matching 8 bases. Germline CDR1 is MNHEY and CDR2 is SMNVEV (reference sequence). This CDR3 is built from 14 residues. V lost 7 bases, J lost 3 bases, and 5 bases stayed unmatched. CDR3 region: CASTRDRGYNEQFF. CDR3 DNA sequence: TGTGCCAGCACACGAGACAGGGGCTACAATGAGCAGTTCTTC.

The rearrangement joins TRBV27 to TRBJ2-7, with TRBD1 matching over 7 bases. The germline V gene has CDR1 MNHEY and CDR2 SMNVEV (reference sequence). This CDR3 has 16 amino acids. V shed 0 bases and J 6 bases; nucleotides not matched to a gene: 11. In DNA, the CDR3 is TGTGCCAGCAGTTTATCCGAGGACAGGTTCCTACGCGAGCAGTACTTC. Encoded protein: CASSLSEDRFLREQYF.

DNA of the CDR3: TGTGCCAGCAGGGAGGGCCCCAATAAGAACACTGAAGCTTTCTTT. Translating it yields CASREGPNKNTEAFF. The V call is TRBV28, the J call TRBJ1-1; no reliable D call. The CDR3 is 15 amino acids. The germline V and J ends were trimmed by 6 bases and 1 base, with 15 bases remaining between them. The V gene's germline CDR1 is MDHEN and CDR2 SYDVKM.

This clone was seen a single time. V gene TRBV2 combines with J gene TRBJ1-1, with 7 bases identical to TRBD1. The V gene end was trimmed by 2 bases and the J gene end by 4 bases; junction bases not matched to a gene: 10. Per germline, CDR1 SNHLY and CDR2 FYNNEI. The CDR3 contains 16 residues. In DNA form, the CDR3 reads TGTGCCAGCAGTGAACGAGGGCAGGGGGGCTCCACTGAAGCTTTCTTT. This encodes CASSERGQGGSTEAFF.

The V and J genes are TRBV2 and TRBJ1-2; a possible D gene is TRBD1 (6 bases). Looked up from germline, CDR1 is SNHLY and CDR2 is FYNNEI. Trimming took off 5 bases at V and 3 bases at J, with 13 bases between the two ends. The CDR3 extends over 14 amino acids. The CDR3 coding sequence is TGTGCCAGCAGTCACAGGGATTTGGACTATGGCTACACCTTC. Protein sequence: CASSHRDLDYGYTF.

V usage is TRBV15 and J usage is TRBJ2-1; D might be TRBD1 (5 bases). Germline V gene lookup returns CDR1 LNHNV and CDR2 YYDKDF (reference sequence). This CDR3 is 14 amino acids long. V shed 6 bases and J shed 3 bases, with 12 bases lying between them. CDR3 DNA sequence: TGTGCCACCAGGTCAGACAGACACTACAATGAGCAGTTCTTC. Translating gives CATRSDRHYNEQFF.

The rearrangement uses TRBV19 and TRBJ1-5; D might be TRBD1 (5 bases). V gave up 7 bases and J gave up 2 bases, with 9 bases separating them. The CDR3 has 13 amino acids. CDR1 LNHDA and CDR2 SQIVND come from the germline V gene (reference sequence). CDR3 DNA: TGTGCCAGTAACGGGGGTGGCAATCAGCCCCAGCATTTT. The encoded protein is CASNGGGNQPQHF.

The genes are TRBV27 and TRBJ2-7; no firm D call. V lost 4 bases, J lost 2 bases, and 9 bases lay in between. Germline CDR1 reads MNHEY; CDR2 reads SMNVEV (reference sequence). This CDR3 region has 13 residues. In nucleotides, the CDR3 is TGTGCCAGCAGTTCCCCACCAGCCTACGAGCAGTACTTC. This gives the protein CASSSPPAYEQYF.

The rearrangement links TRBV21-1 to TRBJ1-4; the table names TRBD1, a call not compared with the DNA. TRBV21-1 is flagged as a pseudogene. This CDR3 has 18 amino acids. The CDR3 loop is CASSKETTAVATNEKLFF. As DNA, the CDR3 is TGTGCCAGCAGCAAAGAAACGACAGCCGTTGCAACTAATGAAAAACTGTTTTTT.

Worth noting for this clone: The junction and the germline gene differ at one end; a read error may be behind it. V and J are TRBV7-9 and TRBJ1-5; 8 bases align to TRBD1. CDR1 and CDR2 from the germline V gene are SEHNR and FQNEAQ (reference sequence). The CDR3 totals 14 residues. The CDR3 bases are TGTGCCAGCAGCTTATCAGGGGGCAACCAGCCCCAGCATTTT. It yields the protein CASSLSGGNQPQHF. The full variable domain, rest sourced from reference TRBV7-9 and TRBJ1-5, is DTGVSQNPRHKITKRGQNVTFRCDPISEHNRLYWYRQTLGQGPEFLTYFQNEAQLEKSRLLSDRFSAERPKGSFSTLEIQRTEQGDSAMYLCASSLSGGNQPQHFGDGTRLSIL.

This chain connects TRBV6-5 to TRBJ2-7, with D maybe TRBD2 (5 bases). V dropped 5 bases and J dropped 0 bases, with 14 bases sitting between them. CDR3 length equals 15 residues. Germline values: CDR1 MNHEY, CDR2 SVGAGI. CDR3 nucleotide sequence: TGTGCCAGCAGTCGAAGCGGAGACTACTCCTACGAGCAGTACTTC. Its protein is CASSRSGDYSYEQYF.

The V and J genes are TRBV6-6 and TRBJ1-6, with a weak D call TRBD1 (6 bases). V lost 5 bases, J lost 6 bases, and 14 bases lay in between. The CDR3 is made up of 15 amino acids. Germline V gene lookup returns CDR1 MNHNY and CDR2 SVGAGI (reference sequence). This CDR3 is CASSDGTIANSPLHF. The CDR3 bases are TGTGCCAGCAGTGACGGGACAATTGCTAATTCACCCCTCCACTTT.

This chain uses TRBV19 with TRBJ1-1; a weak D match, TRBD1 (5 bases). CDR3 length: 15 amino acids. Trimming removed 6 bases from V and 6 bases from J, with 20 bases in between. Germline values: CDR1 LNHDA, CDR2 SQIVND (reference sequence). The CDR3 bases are TGTGCCAGTAGCCCGCAAAGAACTTGGGGCCCTGAAGCTTTCTTT. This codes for CASSPQRTWGPEAFF. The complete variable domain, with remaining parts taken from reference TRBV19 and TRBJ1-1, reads DGGITQSPKYLFRKEGQNVTLSCEQNLNHDAMYWYRQDPGQGLRLIYYSQIVNDFQKGDIAEGYSVSREKKESFPLTVTSAQKNPTAFYLCASSPQRTWGPEAFFGQGTRLTVV.

The CDR3 region is CASSPGGDYGYTF. In DNA form, the CDR3 reads TGTGCCAGCAGCCCCGGAGGGGACTATGGCTACACCTTC. The V gene is TRBV12-3 or TRBV12-4, the J gene TRBJ1-2, with a weak D call TRBD1 (5 bases). This CDR3 contains 13 residues. V lost 6 bases and J 3 bases, leaving 11 bases between the germline ends.

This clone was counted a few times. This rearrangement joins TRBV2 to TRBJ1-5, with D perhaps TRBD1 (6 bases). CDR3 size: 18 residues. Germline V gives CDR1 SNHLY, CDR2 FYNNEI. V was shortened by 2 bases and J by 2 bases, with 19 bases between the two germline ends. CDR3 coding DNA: TGTGCCAGCAGTGAAATATACTGGGGGCGAGGAGGCAATCAGCCCCAGCATTTT. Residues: CASSEIYWGRGGNQPQHF.

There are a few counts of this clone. CDR3 bases: TGTGCCAGTAAGCCCGACAGGGACCACACTGAAGCTTTCTTT. Amino acid sequence: CASKPDRDHTEAFF. This sequence joins TRBV19 and TRBJ1-1, with 7 bases aligning to TRBD1. The germline V gene encodes CDR1 LNHDA and CDR2 SQIVND (reference sequence). The J segment lost 3 bases and the V segment lost 7 bases, leaving 8 bases of the junction unmatched. The CDR3 contains 14 residues.

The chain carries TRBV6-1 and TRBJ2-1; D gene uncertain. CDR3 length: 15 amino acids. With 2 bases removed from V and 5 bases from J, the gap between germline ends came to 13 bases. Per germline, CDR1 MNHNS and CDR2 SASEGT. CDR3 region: CASSEHTQTDNEQFF. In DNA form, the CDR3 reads TGTGCCAGCAGTGAACATACCCAAACGGACAATGAGCAGTTCTTC.

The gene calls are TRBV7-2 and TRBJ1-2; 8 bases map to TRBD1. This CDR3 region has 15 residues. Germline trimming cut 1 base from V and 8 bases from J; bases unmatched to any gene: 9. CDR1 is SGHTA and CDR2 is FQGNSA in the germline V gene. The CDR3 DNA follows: TGTGCCAGCAGCTTAGAGGCGACAGGGGTCTTCGGCTACACCTTC. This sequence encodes CASSLEATGVFGYTF.

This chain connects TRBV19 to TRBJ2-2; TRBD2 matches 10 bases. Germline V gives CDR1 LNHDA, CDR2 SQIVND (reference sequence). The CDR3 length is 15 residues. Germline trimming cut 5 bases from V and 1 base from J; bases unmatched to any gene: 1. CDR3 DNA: TGTGCCAGTAGTGGGACTAGCGAGAACACCGGGGAGCTGTTTTTT. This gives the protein CASSGTSENTGELFF.

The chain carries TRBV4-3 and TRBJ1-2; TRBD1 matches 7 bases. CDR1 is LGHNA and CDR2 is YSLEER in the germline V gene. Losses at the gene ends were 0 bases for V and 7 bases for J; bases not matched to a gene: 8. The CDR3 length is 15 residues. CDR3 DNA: TGCGCCAGCAGCCAAGATAGGGGCAGGGGGGTTGGCTACACCTTC. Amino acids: CASSQDRGRGVGYTF.

The CDR3 spells CATSDTTRYEQYF. CDR3 nucleotide sequence: TGTGCCACCAGTGATACTACAAGGTACGAGCAGTACTTC. The chain recombines TRBV24-1 with TRBJ2-7; no reliable D call. This CDR3 contains 13 residues. The germline CDR1 and CDR2 sequences are KGHDR and SFDVKD. V lost 3 bases and J lost 4, with 9 bases in between.

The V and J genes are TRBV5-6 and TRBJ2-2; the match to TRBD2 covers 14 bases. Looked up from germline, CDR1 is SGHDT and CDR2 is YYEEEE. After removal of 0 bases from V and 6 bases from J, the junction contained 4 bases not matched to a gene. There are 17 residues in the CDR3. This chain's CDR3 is CASSLVGLAGGAGELFF. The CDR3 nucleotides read TGTGCCAGCAGCTTGGTAGGACTAGCGGGAGGCGCCGGGGAGCTGTTTTTT.

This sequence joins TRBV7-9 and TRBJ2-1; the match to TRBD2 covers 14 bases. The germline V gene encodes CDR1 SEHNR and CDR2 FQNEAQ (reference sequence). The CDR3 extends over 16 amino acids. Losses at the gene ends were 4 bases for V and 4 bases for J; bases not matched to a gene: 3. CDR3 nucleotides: TGTGCCAGCAGCTCGACTAGCGGGGGGGTATACAATGAGCAGTTCTTC. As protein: CASSSTSGGVYNEQFF. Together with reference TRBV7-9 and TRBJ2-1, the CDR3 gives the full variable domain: DTGVSQNPRHKITKRGQNVTFRCDPISEHNRLYWYRQTLGQGPEFLTYFQNEAQLEKSRLLSDRFSAERPKGSFSTLEIQRTEQGDSAMYLCASSSTSGGVYNEQFFGPGTRLTVL.

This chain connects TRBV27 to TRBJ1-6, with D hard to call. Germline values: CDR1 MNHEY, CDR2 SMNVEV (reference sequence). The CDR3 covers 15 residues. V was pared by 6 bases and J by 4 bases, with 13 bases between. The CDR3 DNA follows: TGTGCCAGCAGAAGTCAGTCTCCTTATAATTCACCCCTCCACTTT. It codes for CASRSQSPYNSPLHF.

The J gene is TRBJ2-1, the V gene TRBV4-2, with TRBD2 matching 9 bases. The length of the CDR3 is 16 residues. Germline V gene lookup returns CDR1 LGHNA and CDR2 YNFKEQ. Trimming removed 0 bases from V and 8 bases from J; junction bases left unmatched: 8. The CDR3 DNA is TGTGCCAGCAGCCAAGAAAAACTAGCGGGTATCGATGAGCAGTTCTTC. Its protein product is CASSQEKLAGIDEQFF.

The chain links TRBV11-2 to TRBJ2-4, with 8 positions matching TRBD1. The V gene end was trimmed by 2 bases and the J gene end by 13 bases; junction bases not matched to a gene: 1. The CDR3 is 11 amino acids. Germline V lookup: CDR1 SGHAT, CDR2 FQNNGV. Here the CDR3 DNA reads TGTGCCAGCAGCTTAAACAGGGGGCAGTACTTC. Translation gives CASSLNRGQYF.

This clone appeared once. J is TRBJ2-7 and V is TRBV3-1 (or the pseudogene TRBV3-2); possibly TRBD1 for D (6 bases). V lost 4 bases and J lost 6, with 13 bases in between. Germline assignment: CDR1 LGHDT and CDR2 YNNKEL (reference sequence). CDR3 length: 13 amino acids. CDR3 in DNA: TGTGCCAGCAGCCGACAGGACGGGTCCGAGCAGTACTTC. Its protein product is CASSRQDGSEQYF.

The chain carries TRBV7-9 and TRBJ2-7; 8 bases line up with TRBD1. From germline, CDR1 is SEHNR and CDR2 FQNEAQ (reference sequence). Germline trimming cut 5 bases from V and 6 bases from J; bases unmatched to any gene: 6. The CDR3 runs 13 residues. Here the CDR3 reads CASSPRTGPEQYF. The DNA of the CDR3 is TGTGCCAGCAGCCCCCGGACAGGGCCCGAGCAGTACTTC.